This T cell receptor (beta chain) was profiled in a study of T-cell reconstitution after alpha-beta-depleted transplantation in children. This clonotype was observed a handful of times. TCRbeta library construction was performed incorporating unique molecular identifiers. Each CDR3 protein is one row after TCRdb ran MiXCR on the PCR reads. The table lists roughly 100,000 distinct CDR3 sequences, 7.5% to 9.5% of them singletons. The CDR3 contains 16 residues. Germline V lookup: CDR1 SGHRS, CDR2 YFSETQ. Trimming removed 7 bases from V and 0 bases from J; junction bases left unmatched: 11. This TCR was sampled from a human donor who donated a stem cell graft to a child with congenital amegakaryocytic thrombocytopenia. The chain carries TRBV5-1 and TRBJ2-3; 7 nucleotides agree with TRBD2. The sample consisted of PBMCs from the stem cell graft donor, taken from the stem cell graft. CDR3 nucleotides: TGCGCCAGCGCCCGGTTTTCTAGCGGTAGCACAGATACGCAGTATTTT. Its protein product is CASARFSSGSTDTQYF. The whole variable domain, filled in from reference TRBV5-1 and TRBJ2-3, reads KAGVTQTPRYLIKTRGQQVTLSCSPISGHRSVSWYQQTPGQGLQFLFEYFSETQRNKGNFPGRFSGRQFSNSRSEMNVSTLELGDSALYLCASARFSSGSTDTQYFGPGTRLTVL.